This is a list of T cell receptor beta chains from one sample in a study of blood T cells in healthy people across ages. TCRdb fed the 5' RACE reads into MiXCR, producing one record per CDR3 protein. The sample has some 1.5 million distinct CDR3 sequences, 28% seen once. The source material was blood. Source of these receptors: a woman aged 25 to 39 in good health. Both conserved end residues are part of each CDR3. A D gene is named only where the DNA matches it firmly. For some rows the clone size is stated as once, few or many, or as a class when expanded; others skip it.

.	TRBD2	TRBV5-1	TRBJ2-1	CASRVTSGMSSYNEQFF	TGCGCCAGCAGAGTGACTAGCGGGATGAGCTCCTACAATGAGCAGTTCTTC
.	.	TRBV6-2/TRBV6-3	TRBJ1-1	CASSYSQQVEAFF	TGTGCCAGCAGTTACTCTCAACAGGTTGAAGCTTTCTTT
few	.	TRBV27	TRBJ2-5	CASSLGPGRETQYF	TGTGCCAGCAGTTTAGGTCCGGGACGAGAGACCCAGTACTTC
.	.	TRBV20-1	TRBJ2-2	CSARKEGQPNTGELFF	TGCAGTGCTAGAAAGGAGGGCCAGCCAAACACCGGGGAGCTGTTTTTT
few	.	TRBV5-5	TRBJ2-6	CASSLGTLTSGANVLTF	TGTGCCAGCAGCTTGGGGACTTTAACCTCTGGGGCCAACGTCCTGACTTTC
few	.	TRBV2	TRBJ1-2	CAGRGSGAGYGYTF	TGTGCCGGTCGCGGGTCTGGGGCCGGCTATGGCTACACCTTC
.	.	TRBV18	TRBJ2-3	CTSSPPRTTSTDTQYF	TGTACCAGCTCACCACCCAGAACCACTAGCACAGATACGCAGTATTTT
.	TRBD2	TRBV20-1	TRBJ2-1	CSATSGGAYNEQFF	TGCAGTGCTACTAGCGGGGGAGCTTACAATGAGCAGTTCTTC
many	.	TRBV12-3/TRBV12-4	TRBJ1-2	CASSFGTNGYTF	TGTGCCAGCAGTTTCGGGACTAATGGCTACACCTTC
.	TRBD2	TRBV20-1	TRBJ2-1	CSAMGSSGSWLRMGEQFF	TGCAGTGCTATGGGGTCTAGCGGGAGCTGGCTCCGCATGGGTGAGCAGTTCTTC
many	.	TRBV7-2	TRBJ1-4	CASSSQRGEKLFF	TGTGCCAGCAGCTCACAACGGGGGGAAAAACTGTTTTTT
.	.	TRBV9	TRBJ2-7	CASSQGQAHEQYF	TGTGCCAGCAGCCAGGGGCAGGCCCACGAGCAGTACTTC
many	.	TRBV7-2	TRBJ2-7	CASSGGRSPYEQYF	TGTGCCAGCAGCGGGGGGCGAAGCCCCTACGAGCAGTACTTC
.	TRBD1	TRBV18	TRBJ2-7	CASSPGPGTGSYEQYF	TGTGCCAGCTCACCGGGACCCGGGACAGGGTCCTACGAGCAGTACTTC
few	.	TRBV20-1	TRBJ2-7	CSASSPERAYEQYF	TGCAGTGCTAGTTCCCCGGAAAGGGCCTACGAGCAGTACTTC
few	TRBD2	TRBV7-2	TRBJ2-4	CASSKNPGLAGGPLYF	TGTGCCAGCAGCAAGAACCCGGGACTAGCGGGAGGGCCACTGTACTTC
once	TRBD2	TRBV29-1	TRBJ2-1	CGVEGLAHYNEQFF	TGCGGCGTTGAGGGACTAGCGCACTACAATGAGCAGTTCTTC
few	.	TRBV3-1	TRBJ2-6	CASSHSTGSGANVLTF	TGTGCCAGCAGCCATTCAACAGGCTCTGGGGCCAACGTCCTGACTTTC
.	TRBD1	TRBV2	TRBJ1-5	CASSEEGGGLRQPQHF	TGTGCCAGCAGTGAAGAGGGAGGGGGCCTCCGGCAGCCCCAGCATTTT
few	TRBD1	TRBV6-5	TRBJ2-6	CASSYSTGGTGANVLTF	TGTGCCAGCAGTTACTCAACAGGGGGCACTGGGGCCAACGTCCTGACTTTC
.	.	TRBV5-1	TRBJ1-1	CASSTGLSRATEAFF	TGCGCCAGCAGTACGGGCCTCTCTCGGGCCACTGAAGCTTTCTTT
.	.	TRBV4-1	TRBJ2-7	CASSQDQGGLSYEQYF	TGCGCCAGCAGCCAAGATCAGGGGGGTCTTTCCTACGAGCAGTACTTC
once	.	TRBV6-2/TRBV6-3	TRBJ2-7	CASSYFTYEQYF	TGTGCCAGCAGTTACTTCACTTACGAGCAGTACTTC
few	.	TRBV20-1	TRBJ1-1	CSARRGQGNTEAFF	TGCAGTGCCCGCCGTGGGCAGGGTAACACTGAAGCTTTCTTT
many	TRBD1	TRBV11-2	TRBJ2-1	CASSSGQPGNEQFF	TGTGCCAGCAGCTCGGGACAGCCCGGCAATGAGCAGTTCTTC
many	TRBD2	TRBV7-9	TRBJ2-1	CASSLGLAGTGDEQFF	TGTGCCAGCAGCTTAGGGCTAGCGGGCACCGGGGATGAGCAGTTCTTC
.	.	TRBV3-1	TRBJ1-2	CVSSQNRVEGYTF	TGTGTCAGCAGCCAGAACAGGGTTGAAGGCTACACCTTC
many	.	TRBV14	TRBJ2-7	CASRGYTYEQYF	TGTGCCAGCCGGGGATATACCTACGAGCAGTACTTC
.	TRBD2	TRBV5-3	TRBJ2-4	CASYDKREGHWAKNIQYF	TGTGCCAGCTACGACAAGCGGGAGGGCCATTGGGCCAAAAACATTCAGTACTTC
few	.	TRBV6-2/TRBV6-3	TRBJ2-7	CASSESLGPGNYEQYF	TGTGCCAGCAGCGAGTCGCTGGGACCCGGGAACTACGAGCAGTACTTC
many	.	TRBV9	TRBJ2-7	CAPFPEQYF	TGTGCCCCCTTTCCCGAGCAGTACTTC
many	.	TRBV6-6	TRBJ2-5	CASLGGGETQYF	TGTGCCAGCTTAGGAGGGGGGGAGACCCAGTACTTC
few	.	TRBV29-1	TRBJ1-1	CSVGSQLRQDEAFF	TGCAGCGTCGGGAGTCAACTCCGACAGGATGAAGCTTTCTTT
.	.	TRBV10-3	TRBJ1-5	CAISESKSNQPQHF	TGTGCCATCAGTGAGTCTAAATCAAATCAGCCCCAGCATTTT
many	TRBD2	TRBV7-3	TRBJ2-7	CASSLSLAGPQYF	TGTGCCAGCAGCTTAAGCCTAGCGGGCCCACAGTACTTC
few	.	TRBV5-1	TRBJ1-4	CASSPDLFREKLFF	TGCGCCAGCAGCCCCGATCTATTCAGGGAAAAACTGTTTTTT
many	.	TRBV6-6	TRBJ2-7	CASSRQAAYEQYF	TGTGCCAGCAGCCGACAGGCGGCCTACGAGCAGTACTTC
.	.	TRBV5-1	TRBJ1-2	CASSTDVANYGYTF	TGCGCCAGCAGCACGGACGTGGCTAACTATGGCTACACCTTC
few	.	TRBV28	TRBJ2-3	CASRSQMGTDTQYF	TGTGCCAGCAGGTCGCAGATGGGCACAGATACGCAGTATTTT
.	.	TRBV21-1	TRBJ2-5	CASSKVVDSQETQYF	TGTGCCAGCAGCAAAGTGGTTGACTCACAAGAGACCCAGTACTTC
few	.	TRBV28	TRBJ2-3	CASSLPGPTDTQYF	TGTGCCAGCAGCTTACCGGGGCCCACAGATACGCAGTATTTT
many	TRBD2	TRBV7-2	TRBJ2-5	CASSLGGGLQETQYF	TGTGCCAGCAGCTTAGGGGGAGGGCTCCAAGAGACCCAGTACTTC
.	TRBD1	TRBV24-1	TRBJ1-1	CAILTGGSGVTEAFF	TGTGCCATCCTCACAGGGGGCAGTGGGGTCACTGAAGCTTTCTTT
.	TRBD1	TRBV11-2	TRBJ2-3	CASSFAIGTGAPGTQYF	TGTGCCAGCAGCTTCGCAATCGGGACAGGGGCCCCCGGGACGCAGTATTTT
.	.	TRBV7-7	TRBJ2-3	CASSQDRSGTDTQYF	TGTGCCAGCAGCCAAGACAGAAGCGGCACAGATACGCAGTATTTT
once	TRBD1	TRBV11-2	TRBJ2-5	CAGSLVRGTETQYF	TGTGCCGGCAGCTTAGTCAGGGGGACAGAGACCCAGTACTTC
few	TRBD2	TRBV20-1	TRBJ2-1	CSARDVTSGGDGKNEQFF	TGCAGTGCTAGAGATGTGACTAGCGGGGGCGATGGTAAGAATGAGCAGTTCTTC
.	TRBD2	TRBV7-9	TRBJ2-1	CASSLAARTSGRIPVGQFF	TGTGCCAGCAGCTTAGCTGCAAGGACTAGCGGACGGATTCCAGTCGGGCAGTTCTTC
many	TRBD1	TRBV24-1	TRBJ2-1	CATSDRGQWSYNEQFF	TGTGCCACCAGTGACAGGGGGCAGTGGTCCTACAATGAGCAGTTCTTC
few	TRBD1	TRBV18	TRBJ1-4	CASSISASPGQGNEKLFF	TGTGCCAGCTCTATATCTGCGAGTCCGGGACAGGGGAATGAAAAACTGTTTTTT
few	TRBD1	TRBV7-7	TRBJ2-1	CASSLRTGRYNEQFF	TGTGCCAGCAGCTTAAGGACAGGGAGATACAATGAGCAGTTCTTC
.	.	TRBV6-5	TRBJ1-1	CASSFEPGSTEAFF	TGTGCCAGCAGTTTTGAGCCGGGTTCGACTGAAGCTTTCTTT
few	TRBD1	TRBV15	TRBJ2-7	CATSRGQGSGEQYF	TGTGCCACCAGCAGAGGACAGGGATCGGGCGAGCAGTACTTC
many	.	TRBV4-3	TRBJ2-5	CASSQERRETQYF	TGCGCCAGCAGCCAAGAACGGAGGGAGACCCAGTACTTC
.	.	TRBV15	TRBJ2-2	CATSLRLANTGELFF	TGTGCCACCAGCCTGAGATTAGCGAACACCGGGGAGCTGTTTTTT
.	.	TRBV5-5	TRBJ2-7	CASSLARAHEQYF	TGTGCCAGCAGCTTGGCCAGGGCCCACGAGCAGTACTTC
.	TRBD1	TRBV9	TRBJ1-1	CASSPQEGGANEAFF	TGTGCCAGCAGCCCTCAGGAAGGGGGCGCAAATGAAGCTTTCTTT
.	.	TRBV6-5	TRBJ2-3	CASTRRGGATDTQYF	TGTGCCAGCACTAGGAGGGGGGGCGCGACAGATACGCAGTATTTT